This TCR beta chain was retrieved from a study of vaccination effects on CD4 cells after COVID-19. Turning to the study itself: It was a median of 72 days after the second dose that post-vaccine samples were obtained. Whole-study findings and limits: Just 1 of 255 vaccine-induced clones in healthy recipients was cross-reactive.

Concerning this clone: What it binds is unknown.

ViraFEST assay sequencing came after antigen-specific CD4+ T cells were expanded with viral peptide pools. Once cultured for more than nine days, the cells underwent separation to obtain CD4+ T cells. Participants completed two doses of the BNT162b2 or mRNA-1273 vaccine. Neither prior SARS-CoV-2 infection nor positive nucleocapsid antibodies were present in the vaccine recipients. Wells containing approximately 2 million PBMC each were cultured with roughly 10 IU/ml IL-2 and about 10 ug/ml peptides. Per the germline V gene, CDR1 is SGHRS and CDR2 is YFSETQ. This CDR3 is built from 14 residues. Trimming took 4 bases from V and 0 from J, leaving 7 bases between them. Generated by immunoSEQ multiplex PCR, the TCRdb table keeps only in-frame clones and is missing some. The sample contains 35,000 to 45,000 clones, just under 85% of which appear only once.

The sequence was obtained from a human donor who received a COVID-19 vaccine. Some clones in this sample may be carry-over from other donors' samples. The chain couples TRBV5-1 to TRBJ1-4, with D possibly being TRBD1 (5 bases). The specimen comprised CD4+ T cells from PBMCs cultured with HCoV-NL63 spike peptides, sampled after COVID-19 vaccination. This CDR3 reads CASSRTSTNEKLFF. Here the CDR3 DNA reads TGCGCCAGCAGCCGGACATCAACTAATGAAAAACTGTTTTTT.